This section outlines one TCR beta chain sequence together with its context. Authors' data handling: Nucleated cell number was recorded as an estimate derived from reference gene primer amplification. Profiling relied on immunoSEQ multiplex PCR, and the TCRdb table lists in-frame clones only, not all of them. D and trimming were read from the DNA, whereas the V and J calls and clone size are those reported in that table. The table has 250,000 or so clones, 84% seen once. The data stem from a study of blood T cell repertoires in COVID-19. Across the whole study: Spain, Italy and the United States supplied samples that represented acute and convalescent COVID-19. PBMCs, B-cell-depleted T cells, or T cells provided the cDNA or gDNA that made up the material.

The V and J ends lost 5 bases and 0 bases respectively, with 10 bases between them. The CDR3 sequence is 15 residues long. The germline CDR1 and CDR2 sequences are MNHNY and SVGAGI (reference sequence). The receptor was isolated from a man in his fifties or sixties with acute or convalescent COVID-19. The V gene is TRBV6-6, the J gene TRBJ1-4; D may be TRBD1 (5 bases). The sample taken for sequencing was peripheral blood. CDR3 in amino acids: CASSAQGATNEKLFF. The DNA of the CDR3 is TGTGCCAGCAGTGCTCAAGGGGCAACTAATGAAAAACTGTTTTTT.